These T cell receptor beta chains were read from a single sample in a study of blood T cell repertoires in COVID-19. TCRdb keeps only in-frame clones here, not all; method: immunoSEQ multiplex PCR. The top ten clones hold around 1.2% of a sample with about 200,000 clones, approximately 90% of them seen once. The sample consisted of peripheral blood. These TCRs come from a man younger than 40 with acute or convalescent COVID-19. CDR3s include the opening cysteine and the closing phenylalanine or tryptophan. The order of the fields is V gene, J gene, clone size, D gene, CDR3 protein, CDR3 DNA. D genes are given only for firm matches. Rows give clone size only sometimes, using once, few, many, or a class for an expanded clone.

V gene: TRBV2
J gene: TRBJ1-1
clone size: once
D gene: -
CDR3 protein: CASSTDMNTEAFF
CDR3 DNA: TGTGCCAGCTCCACAGACATGAACACTGAAGCTTTCTTT

V gene: TRBV7-2
J gene: TRBJ2-5
clone size: -
D gene: TRBD2
CDR3 protein: CASSWQPGLASETQYF
CDR3 DNA: TGTGCCAGCAGTTGGCAACCGGGACTAGCTTCTGAGACCCAGTACTTC

V gene: TRBV2
J gene: TRBJ2-4
clone size: -
D gene: -
CDR3 protein: CASSYLLAKNIQYF
CDR3 DNA: TGTGCCAGCAGTTATCTCCTAGCCAAAAACATTCAGTACTTC

V gene: TRBV28
J gene: TRBJ1-3
clone size: -
D gene: -
CDR3 protein: CASRSGVSGNTIYF
CDR3 DNA: TGTGCCAGCAGGTCAGGGGTCTCTGGAAACACCATATATTTT

V gene: TRBV6-5
J gene: TRBJ2-7
clone size: -
D gene: -
CDR3 protein: CASRTGTPTGEQYF
CDR3 DNA: TGTGCCAGCAGAACCGGGACTCCTACGGGAGAGCAGTACTTC

V gene: TRBV19
J gene: TRBJ2-3
clone size: -
D gene: TRBD2
CDR3 protein: CASTPPTGGTSGGASRHTQYF
CDR3 DNA: TGTGCCAGTACCCCCCCCACTGGGGGGACTAGCGGGGGGGCTAGTCGTCATACGCAGTATTTT

V gene: TRBV30
J gene: TRBJ1-6
clone size: -
D gene: -
CDR3 protein: CAWAERVSSPLHF
CDR3 DNA: TGTGCCTGGGCCGAGAGGGTTAGTTCACCCCTCCACTTT

V gene: TRBV5-1
J gene: TRBJ1-1
clone size: -
D gene: -
CDR3 protein: CASSFNRNTEAFF
CDR3 DNA: TGCGCCAGCAGCTTTAACAGGAACACTGAAGCTTTCTTT

V gene: TRBV5-1
J gene: TRBJ1-1
clone size: -
D gene: -
CDR3 protein: CASSATRTEAFF
CDR3 DNA: TGCGCCAGCAGCGCAACTCGCACTGAAGCTTTCTTT

V gene: TRBV29-1
J gene: TRBJ2-3
clone size: once
D gene: -
CDR3 protein: CSSRGMNTDTQYF
CDR3 DNA: TGCAGCTCGCGTGGTATGAACACAGATACGCAGTATTTT

V gene: TRBV27
J gene: TRBJ2-5
clone size: -
D gene: -
CDR3 protein: CASRLADQETQYF
CDR3 DNA: TGTGCCAGCAGATTAGCAGACCAAGAGACCCAGTACTTC